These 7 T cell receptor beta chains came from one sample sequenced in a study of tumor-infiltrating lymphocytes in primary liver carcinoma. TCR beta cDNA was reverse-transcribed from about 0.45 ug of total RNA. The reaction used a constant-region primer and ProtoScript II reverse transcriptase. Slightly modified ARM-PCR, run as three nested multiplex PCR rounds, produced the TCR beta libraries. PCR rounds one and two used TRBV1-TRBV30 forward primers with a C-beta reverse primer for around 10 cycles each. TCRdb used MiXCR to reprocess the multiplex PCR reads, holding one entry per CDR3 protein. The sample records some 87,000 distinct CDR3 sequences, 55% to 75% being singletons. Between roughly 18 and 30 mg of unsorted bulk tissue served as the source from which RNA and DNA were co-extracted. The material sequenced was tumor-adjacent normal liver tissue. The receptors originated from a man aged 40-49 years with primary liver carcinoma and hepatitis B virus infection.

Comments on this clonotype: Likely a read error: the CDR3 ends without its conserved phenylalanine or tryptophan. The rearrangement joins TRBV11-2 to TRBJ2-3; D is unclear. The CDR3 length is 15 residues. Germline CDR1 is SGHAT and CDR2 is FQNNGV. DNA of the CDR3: TGTGGCAGCAGCAAACATTCTTCCCGCACAGATACGCAGTATTCT. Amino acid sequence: CGSSKHSSRTDTQYS.

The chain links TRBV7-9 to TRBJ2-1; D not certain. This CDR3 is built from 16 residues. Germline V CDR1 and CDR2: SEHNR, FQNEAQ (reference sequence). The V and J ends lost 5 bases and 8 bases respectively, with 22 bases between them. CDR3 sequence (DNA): TGTGCCAGCAGCCATCTAATAGCTCTATGGCCGGATGAGCAGTTCTTC. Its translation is CASSHLIALWPDEQFF.

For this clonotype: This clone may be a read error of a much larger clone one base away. The CDR3 DNA is TGTGCCAGCAGACTTCAGGGGGCAGGTGGCGAGCAGTACTTC. This sequence encodes CASRLQGAGGEQYF. J is TRBJ2-7 and V is TRBV6-1; 8 bases are a match to TRBD1. The CDR3 length is 14 residues. Trimming removed 6 bases from V and 6 bases from J; junction bases left unmatched: 10. In germline, CDR1 is MNHNS, CDR2 SASEGT.

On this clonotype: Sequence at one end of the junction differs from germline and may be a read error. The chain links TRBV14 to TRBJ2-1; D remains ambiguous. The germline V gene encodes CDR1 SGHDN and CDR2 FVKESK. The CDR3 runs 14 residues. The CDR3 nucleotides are TGTGCCAGCAGCCTGTCCCCCCGGCGGAATGAGCTGTTCTTC. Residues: CASSLSPRRNELFF.

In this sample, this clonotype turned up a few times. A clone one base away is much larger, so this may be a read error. The CDR3 is CSIVVEGDGYTF. CDR3 DNA sequence: TGCAGCATTGTGGTGGAGGGGGATGGCTACACCTTC. The gene calls are TRBV29-1 and TRBJ1-2, with a possible D match to TRBD1 (6 bases). The CDR3 length is 12 residues. The germline V gene has CDR1 SQVTM and CDR2 ANQGSEA. Deletions cut 8 bases from V and 6 bases from J, with 16 bases between.

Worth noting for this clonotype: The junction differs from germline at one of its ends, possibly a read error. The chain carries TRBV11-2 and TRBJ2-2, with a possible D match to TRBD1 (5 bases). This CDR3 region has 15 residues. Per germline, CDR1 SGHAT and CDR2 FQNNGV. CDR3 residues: CASSLSRANTRELFF. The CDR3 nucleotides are TGTGCCAGCAGCTTAAGCAGGGCGAACACCAGGGAGCTGTTTTTT.

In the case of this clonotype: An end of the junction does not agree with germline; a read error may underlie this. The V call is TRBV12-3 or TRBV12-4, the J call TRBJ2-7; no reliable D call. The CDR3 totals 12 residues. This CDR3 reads CASSVLSYEQHF. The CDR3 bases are TGTGCCAGCAGTGTACTATCCTACGAGCAGCACTTC.